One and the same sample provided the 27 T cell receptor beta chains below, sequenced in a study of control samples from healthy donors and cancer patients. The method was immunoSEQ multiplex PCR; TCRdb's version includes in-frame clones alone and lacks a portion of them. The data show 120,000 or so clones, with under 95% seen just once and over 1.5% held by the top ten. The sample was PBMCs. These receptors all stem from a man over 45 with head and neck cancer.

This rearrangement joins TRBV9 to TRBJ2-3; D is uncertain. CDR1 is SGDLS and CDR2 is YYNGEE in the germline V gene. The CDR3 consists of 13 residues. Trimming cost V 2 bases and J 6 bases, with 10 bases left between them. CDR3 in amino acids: CASSVVELDTQYF. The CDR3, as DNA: TGTGCCAGCAGCGTTGTGGAGCTCGATACGCAGTATTTT.

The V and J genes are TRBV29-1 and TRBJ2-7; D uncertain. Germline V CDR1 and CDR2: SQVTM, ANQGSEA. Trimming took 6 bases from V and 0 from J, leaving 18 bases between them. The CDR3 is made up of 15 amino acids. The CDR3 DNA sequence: TGCAGCGTAGAAAGGGAAACAGAGAGCTCCTACGAGCAGTACTTC. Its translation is CSVERETESSYEQYF.

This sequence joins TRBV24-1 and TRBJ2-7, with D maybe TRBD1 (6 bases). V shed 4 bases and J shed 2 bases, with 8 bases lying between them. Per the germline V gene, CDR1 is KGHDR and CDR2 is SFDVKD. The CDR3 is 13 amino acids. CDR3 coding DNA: TGTGCCACCAGTGACTCAGGGGCCTACGAGCAGTACTTC. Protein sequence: CATSDSGAYEQYF.

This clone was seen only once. The CDR3 is CASSSSTGDTQYF. DNA for the CDR3: TGTGCCAGCAGCTCATCGACGGGAGATACGCAGTATTTT. This rearrangement joins TRBV9 to TRBJ2-3; D is undetermined. The V and J ends lost 4 bases and 5 bases respectively, with 11 bases between them. The CDR3 runs 13 residues. Looked up from germline, CDR1 is SGDLS and CDR2 is YYNGEE.

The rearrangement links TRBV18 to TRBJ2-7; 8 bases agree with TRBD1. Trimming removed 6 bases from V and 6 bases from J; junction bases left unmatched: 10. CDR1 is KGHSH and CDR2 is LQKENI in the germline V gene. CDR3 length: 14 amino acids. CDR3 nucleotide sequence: TGTGCCAGCTCCCCTTGGACAGGGACAGGCGAGCAGTACTTC. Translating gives CASSPWTGTGEQYF. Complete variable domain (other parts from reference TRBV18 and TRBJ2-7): NAGVMQNPRHLVRRRGQEARLRCSPMKGHSHVYWYRQLPEEGLKFMVYLQKENIIDESGMPKERFSAEFPKEGPSILRIQQVVRGDSAAYFCASSPWTGTGEQYFGPGTRLTVT.

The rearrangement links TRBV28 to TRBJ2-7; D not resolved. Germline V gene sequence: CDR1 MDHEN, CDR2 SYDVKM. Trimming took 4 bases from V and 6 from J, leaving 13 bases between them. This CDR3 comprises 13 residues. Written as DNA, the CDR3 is TGTGCCAGCAGTTCTCCAGTCTCCCTCGAGCAGTACTTC. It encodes CASSSPVSLEQYF.

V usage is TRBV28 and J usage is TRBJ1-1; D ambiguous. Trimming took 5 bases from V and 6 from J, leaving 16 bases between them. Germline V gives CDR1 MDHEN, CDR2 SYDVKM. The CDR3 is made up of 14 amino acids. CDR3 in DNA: TGTGCCAGCAGTATTCGAACAGTTTCCTCTGAAGCTTTCTTT. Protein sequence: CASSIRTVSSEAFF.

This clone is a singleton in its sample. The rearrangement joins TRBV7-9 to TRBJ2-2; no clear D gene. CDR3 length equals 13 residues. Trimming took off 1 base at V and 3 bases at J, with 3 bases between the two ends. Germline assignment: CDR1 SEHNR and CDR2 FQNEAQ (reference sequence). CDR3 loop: CASSLVYTGELFF. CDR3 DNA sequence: TGTGCCAGCAGCTTAGTGTACACCGGGGAGCTGTTTTTT.

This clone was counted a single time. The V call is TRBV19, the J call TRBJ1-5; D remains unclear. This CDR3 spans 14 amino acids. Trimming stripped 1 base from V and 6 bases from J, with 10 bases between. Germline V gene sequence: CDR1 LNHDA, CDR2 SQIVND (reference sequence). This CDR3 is CASSIGGIGQPQHF. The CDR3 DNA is TGTGCCAGTAGTATAGGAGGGATCGGTCAGCCCCAGCATTTT.

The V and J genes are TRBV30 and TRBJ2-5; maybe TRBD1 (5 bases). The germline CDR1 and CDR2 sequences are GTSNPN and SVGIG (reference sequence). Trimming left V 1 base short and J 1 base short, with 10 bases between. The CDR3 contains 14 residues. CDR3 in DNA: TGTGCCTGGAGTGATTGGGGCATCCAAGAGACCCAGTACTTC. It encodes CAWSDWGIQETQYF.

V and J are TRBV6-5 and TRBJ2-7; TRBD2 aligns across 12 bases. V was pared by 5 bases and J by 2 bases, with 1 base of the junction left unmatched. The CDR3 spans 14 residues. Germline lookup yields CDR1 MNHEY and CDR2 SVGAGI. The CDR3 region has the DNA TGTGCCAGCAGTCGGACTAGCGGGGCCTACGAGCAGTACTTC. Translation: CASSRTSGAYEQYF.

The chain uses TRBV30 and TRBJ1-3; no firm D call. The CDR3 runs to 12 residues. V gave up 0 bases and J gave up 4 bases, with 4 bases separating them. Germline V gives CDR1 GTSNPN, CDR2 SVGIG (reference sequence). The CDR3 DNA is TGTGCCTGGAGTGTCCAGGGAAACACCATATATTTT. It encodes CAWSVQGNTIYF.

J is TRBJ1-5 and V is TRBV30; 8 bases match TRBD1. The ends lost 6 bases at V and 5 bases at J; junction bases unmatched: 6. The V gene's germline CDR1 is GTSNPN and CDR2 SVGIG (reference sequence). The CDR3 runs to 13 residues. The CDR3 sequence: CACTQGAYQPQHF. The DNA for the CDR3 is TGTGCCTGTACCCAGGGGGCTTATCAGCCCCAGCATTTT.

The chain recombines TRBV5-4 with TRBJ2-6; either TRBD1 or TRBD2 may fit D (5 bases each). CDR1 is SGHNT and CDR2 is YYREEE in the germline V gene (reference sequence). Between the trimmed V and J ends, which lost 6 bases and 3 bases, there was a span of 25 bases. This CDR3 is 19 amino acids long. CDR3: CASTFPPRGSGSGANVLTF. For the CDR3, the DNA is TGTGCCAGCACCTTCCCCCCGAGGGGTTCTGGCAGTGGGGCCAACGTCCTGACTTTC.

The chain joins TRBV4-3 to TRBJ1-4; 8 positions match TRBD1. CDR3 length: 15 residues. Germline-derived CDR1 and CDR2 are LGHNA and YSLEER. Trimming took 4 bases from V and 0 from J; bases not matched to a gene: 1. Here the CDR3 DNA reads TGCGCCAGCAGCCGGACAGGGACAACTAATGAAAAACTGTTTTTT. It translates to CASSRTGTTNEKLFF.

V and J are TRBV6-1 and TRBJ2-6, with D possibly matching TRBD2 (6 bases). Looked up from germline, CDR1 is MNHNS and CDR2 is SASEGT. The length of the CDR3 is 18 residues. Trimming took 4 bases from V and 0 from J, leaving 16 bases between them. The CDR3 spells CASSVLRAGTSGANVLTF. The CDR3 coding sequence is TGTGCCAGCAGTGTACTCAGGGCGGGGACCTCTGGGGCCAACGTCCTGACTTTC.

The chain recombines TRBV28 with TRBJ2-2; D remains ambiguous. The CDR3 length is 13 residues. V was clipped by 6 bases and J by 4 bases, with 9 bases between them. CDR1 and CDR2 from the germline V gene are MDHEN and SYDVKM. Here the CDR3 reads CASRRWFTGELFF. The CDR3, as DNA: TGTGCCAGCAGACGATGGTTCACCGGGGAGCTGTTTTTT.

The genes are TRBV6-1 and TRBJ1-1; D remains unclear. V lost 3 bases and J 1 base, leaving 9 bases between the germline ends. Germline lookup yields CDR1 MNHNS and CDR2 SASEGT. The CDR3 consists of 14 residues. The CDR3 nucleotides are TGTGCCAGCAGTGAGTTTAGCGGGAACACTGAAGCTTTCTTT. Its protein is CASSEFSGNTEAFF.

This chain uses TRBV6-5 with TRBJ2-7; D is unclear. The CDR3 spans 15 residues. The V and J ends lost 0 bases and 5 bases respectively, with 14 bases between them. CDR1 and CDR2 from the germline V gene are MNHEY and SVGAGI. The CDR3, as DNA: TGTGCCAGCAGTTACTCGACGGTGGGTCGGAACGAGCAGTACTTC. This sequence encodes CASSYSTVGRNEQYF.

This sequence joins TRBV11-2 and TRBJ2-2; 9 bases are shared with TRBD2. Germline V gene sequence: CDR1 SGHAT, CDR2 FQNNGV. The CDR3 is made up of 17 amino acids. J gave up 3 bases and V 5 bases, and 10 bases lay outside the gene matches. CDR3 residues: CASSPTRGGADTGELFF. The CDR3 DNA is TGTGCCAGCAGCCCGACTCGCGGGGGGGCGGACACCGGGGAGCTGTTTTTT.

The chain's CDR3 is CASSGQGEKANEKLFF. CDR3 DNA sequence: TGTGCCAGCAGTGGACAGGGAGAGAAGGCTAATGAAAAACTGTTTTTT. V is TRBV6-1 and J is TRBJ1-4, with 7 nucleotides matching TRBD1. The trim removed 4 bases at V and 3 bases at J, leaving 8 bases unmatched. Germline V CDR1 and CDR2: MNHNS, SASEGT. The CDR3 length is 16 residues.

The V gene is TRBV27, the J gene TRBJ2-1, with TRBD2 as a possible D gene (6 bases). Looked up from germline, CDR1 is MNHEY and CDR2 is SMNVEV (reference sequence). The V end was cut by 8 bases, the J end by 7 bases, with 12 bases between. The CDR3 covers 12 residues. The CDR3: CASGLGGNEQFF. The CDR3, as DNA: TGTGCCAGCGGACTTGGGGGGAATGAGCAGTTCTTC.

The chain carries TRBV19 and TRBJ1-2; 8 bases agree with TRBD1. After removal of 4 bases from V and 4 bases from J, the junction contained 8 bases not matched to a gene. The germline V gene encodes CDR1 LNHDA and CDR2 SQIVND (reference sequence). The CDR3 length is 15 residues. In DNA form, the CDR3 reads TGTGCCAGTAGTAGGGACAGGCGCTCTTCCTATGGCTACACCTTC. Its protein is CASSRDRRSSYGYTF.

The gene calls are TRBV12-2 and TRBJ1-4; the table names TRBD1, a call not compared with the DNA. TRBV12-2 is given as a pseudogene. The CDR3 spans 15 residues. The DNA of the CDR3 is TGTGCAAGTCGCTCATACAGGGCAACTAATGAAAAACTGTTTTTT. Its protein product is CASRSYRATNEKLFF.

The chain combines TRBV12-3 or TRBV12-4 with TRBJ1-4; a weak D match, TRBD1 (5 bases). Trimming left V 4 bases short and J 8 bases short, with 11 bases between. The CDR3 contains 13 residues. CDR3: CASSWGLGEKLFF. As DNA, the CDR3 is TGTGCCAGCAGTTGGGGCCTGGGGGAAAAACTGTTTTTT.

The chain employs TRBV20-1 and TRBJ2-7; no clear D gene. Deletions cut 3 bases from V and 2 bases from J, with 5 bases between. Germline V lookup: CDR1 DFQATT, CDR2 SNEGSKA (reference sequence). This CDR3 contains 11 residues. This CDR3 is CSASSAYEQYF. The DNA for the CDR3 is TGCAGTGCTAGTTCGGCCTACGAGCAGTACTTC.

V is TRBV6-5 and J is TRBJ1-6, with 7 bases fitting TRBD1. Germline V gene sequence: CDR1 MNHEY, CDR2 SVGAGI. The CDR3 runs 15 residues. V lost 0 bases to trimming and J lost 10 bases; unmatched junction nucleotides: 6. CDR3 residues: CASSYSFTGDSPLHF. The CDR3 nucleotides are TGTGCCAGCAGTTACTCCTTTACAGGGGACTCACCCCTCCACTTT.